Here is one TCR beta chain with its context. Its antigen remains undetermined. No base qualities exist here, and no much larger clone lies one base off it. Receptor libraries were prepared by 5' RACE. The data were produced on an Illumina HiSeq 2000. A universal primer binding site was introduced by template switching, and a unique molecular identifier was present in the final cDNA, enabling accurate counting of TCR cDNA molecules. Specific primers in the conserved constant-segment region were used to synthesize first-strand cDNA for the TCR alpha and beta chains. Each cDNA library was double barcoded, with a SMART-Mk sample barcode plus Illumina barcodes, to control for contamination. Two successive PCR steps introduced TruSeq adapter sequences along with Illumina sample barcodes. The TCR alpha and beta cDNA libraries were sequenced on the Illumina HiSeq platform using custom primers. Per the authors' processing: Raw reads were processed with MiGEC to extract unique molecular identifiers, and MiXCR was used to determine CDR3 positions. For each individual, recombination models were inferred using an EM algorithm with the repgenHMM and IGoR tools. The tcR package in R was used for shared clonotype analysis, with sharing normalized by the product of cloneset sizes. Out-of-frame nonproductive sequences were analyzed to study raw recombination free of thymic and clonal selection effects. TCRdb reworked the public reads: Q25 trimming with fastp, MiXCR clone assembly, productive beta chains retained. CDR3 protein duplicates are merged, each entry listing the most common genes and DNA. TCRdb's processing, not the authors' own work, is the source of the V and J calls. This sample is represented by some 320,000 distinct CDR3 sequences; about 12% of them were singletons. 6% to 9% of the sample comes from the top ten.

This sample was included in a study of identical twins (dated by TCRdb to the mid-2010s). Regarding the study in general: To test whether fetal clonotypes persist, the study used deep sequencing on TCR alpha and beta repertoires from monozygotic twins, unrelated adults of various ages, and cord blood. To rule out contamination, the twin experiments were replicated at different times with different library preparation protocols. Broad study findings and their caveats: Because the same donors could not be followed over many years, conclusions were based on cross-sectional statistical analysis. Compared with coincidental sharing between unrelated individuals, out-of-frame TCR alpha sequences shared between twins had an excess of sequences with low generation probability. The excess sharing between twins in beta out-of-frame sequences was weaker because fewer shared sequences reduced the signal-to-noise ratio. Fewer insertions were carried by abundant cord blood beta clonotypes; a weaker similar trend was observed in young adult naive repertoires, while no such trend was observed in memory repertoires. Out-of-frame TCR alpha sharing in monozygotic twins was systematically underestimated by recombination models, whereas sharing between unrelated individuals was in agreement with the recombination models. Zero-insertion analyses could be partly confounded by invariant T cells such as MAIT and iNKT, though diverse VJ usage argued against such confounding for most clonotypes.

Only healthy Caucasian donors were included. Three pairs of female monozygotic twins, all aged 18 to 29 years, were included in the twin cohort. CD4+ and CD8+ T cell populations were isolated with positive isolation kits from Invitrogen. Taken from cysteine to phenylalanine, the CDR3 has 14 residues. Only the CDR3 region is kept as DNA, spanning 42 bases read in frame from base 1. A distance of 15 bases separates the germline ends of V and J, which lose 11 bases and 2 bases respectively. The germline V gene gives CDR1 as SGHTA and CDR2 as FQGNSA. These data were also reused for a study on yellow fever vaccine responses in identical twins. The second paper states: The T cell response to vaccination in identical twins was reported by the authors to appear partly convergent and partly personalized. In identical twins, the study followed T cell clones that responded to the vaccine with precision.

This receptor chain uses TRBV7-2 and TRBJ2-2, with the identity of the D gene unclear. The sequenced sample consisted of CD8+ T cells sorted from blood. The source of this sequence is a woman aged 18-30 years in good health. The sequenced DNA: TGTGCCTGGCCCGGCTTACCAAACACCGGGGAGCTGTTTTTT. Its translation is CAWPGLPNTGELFF.